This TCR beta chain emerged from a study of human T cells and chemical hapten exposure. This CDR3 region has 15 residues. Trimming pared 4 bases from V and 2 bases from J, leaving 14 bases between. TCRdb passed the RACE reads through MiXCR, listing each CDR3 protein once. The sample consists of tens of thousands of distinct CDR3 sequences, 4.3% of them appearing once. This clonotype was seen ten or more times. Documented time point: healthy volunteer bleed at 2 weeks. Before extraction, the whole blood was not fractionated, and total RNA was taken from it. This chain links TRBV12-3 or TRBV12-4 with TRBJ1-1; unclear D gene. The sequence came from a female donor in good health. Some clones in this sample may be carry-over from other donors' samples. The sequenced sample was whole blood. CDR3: CASSSTPTGNTEAFF. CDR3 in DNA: TGTGCCAGCAGTTCCACCCCGACGGGTAACACTGAAGCTTTCTTT.